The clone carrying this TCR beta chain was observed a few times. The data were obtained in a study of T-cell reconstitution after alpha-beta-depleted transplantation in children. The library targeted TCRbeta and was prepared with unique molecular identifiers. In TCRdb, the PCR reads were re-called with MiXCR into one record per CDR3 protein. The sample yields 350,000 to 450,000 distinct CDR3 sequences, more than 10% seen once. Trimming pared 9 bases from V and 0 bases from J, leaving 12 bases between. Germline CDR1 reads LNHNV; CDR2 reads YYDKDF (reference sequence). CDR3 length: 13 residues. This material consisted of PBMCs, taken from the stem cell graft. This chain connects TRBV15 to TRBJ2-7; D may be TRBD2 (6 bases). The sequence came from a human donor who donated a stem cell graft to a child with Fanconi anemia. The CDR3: CATGDWSSYEQYF. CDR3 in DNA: TGTGCCACTGGGGACTGGAGCTCCTACGAGCAGTACTTC.